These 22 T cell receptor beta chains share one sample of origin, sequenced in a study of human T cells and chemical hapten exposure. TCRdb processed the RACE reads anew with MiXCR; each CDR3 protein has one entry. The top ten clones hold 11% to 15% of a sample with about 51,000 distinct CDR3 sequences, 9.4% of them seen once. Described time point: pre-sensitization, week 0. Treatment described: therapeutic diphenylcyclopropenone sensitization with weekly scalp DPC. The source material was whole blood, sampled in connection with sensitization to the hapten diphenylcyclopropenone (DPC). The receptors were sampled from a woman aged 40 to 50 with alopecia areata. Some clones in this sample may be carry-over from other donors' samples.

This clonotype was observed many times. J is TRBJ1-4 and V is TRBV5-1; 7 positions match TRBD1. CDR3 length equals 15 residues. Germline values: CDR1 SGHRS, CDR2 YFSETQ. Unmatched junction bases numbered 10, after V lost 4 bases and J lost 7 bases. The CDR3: CASSTVTGEGEKLFF. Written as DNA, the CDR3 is TGCGCCAGCAGCACCGTAACAGGGGAGGGTGAAAAACTGTTTTTT.

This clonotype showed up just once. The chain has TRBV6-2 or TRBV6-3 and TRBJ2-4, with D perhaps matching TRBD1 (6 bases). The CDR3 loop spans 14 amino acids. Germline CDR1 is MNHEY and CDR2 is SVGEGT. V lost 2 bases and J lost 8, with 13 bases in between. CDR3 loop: CASSYGQTSDIQYF. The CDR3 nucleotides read TGTGCCAGCAGTTACGGACAGACGTCGGACATTCAGTACTTC.

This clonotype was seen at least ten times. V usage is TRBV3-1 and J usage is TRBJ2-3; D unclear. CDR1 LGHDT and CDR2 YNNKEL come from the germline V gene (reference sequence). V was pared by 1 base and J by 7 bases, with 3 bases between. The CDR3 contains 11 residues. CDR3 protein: CASSQGHTQYF. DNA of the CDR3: TGTGCCAGCAGCCAAGGACATACGCAGTATTTT.

CDR3: CASSPPEGANTEAFF. CDR3 sequence (DNA): TGTGCCAGCTCACCACCGGAGGGCGCGAACACTGAAGCTTTCTTT. The chain links TRBV18 to TRBJ1-1; the D is unclear. Trimming removed 0 bases from V and 1 base from J, with 9 bases in between. Germline CDR1 KGHSH, CDR2 LQKENI. The CDR3 loop spans 15 amino acids.

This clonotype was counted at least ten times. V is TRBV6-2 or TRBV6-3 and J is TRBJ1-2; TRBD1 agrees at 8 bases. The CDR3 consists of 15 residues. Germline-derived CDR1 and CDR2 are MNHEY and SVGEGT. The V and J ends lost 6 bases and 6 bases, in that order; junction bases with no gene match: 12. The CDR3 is CASSGGQERLNGYTF. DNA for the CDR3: TGTGCCAGCAGCGGGGGACAGGAACGGTTAAATGGCTACACCTTC.

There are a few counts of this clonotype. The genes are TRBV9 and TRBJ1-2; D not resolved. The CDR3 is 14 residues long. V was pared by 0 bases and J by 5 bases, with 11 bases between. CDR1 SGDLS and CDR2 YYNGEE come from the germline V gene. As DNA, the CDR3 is TGTGCCAGCAGCGTAGAAGGAGGGCCATATGGCTACACCTTC. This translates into CASSVEGGPYGYTF.

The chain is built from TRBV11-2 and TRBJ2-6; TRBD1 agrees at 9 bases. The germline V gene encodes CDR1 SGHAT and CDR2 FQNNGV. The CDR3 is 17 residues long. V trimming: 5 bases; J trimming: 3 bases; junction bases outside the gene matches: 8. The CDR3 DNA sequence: TGTGCCAGCAGCCCCCGGGACAGGGTCCTTGGGGCCAACGTCCTGACTTTC. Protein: CASSPRDRVLGANVLTF.

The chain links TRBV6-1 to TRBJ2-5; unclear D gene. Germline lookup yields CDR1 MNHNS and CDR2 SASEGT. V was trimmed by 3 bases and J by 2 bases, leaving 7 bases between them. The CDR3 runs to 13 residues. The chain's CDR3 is CASSDRLQETQYF. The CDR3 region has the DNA TGTGCCAGCAGTGACCGGTTACAAGAGACCCAGTACTTC.

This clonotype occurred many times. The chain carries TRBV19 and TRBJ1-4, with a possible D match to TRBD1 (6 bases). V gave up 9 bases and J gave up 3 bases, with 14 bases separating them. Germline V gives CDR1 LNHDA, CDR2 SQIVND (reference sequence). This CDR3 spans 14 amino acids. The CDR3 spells CASTRTASNEKLFF. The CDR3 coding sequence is TGTGCCAGCACCAGGACAGCTTCTAATGAAAAACTGTTTTTT.

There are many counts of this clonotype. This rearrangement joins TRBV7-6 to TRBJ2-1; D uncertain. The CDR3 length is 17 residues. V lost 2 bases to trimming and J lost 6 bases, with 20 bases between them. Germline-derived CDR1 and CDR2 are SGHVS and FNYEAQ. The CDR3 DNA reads TGTGCCAGCAGCTTAAAGTCCTTTGACCGTCCGGCCAATGAGCAGTTCTTC. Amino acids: CASSLKSFDRPANEQFF.

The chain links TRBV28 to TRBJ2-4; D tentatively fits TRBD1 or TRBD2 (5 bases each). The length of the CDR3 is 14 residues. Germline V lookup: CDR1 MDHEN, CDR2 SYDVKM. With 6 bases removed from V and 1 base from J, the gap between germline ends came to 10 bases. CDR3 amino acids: CASRGEGAKNIQYF. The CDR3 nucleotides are TGTGCCAGCAGGGGAGAGGGGGCCAAAAACATTCAGTACTTC.

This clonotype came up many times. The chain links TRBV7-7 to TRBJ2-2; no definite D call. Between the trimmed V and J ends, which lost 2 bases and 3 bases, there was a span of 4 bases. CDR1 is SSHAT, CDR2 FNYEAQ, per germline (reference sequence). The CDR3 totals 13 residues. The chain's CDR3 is CASSLSHTGELFF. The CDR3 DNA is TGTGCCAGCAGCTTATCCCACACCGGGGAGCTGTTTTTT.

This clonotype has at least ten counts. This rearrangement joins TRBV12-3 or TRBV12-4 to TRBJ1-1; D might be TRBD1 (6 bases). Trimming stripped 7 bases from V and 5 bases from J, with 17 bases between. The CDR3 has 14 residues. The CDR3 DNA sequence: TGTGCCAGCAAAAAGCAGGGGTATGGGACTGAAGCTTTCTTT. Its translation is CASKKQGYGTEAFF.

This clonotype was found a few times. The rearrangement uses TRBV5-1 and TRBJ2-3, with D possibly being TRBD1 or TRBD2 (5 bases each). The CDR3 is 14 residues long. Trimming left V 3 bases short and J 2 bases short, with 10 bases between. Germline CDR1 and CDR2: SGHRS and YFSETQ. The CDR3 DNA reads TGCGCCAGCAGCTCTCCGGGGCCCACAGATACGCAGTATTTT. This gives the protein CASSSPGPTDTQYF.

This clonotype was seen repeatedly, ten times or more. The CDR3 bases are TGTGCCAGCAGCAAAAACTCCCAGGTGGCGGGCACCGGGGAGCTGTTTTTT. This codes for CASSKNSQVAGTGELFF. The chain is built from TRBV21-1 and TRBJ2-2; the D call of TRBD1 is as the table states it, not checked on the DNA. TRBV21-1 is marked as a pseudogene. The CDR3 is made up of 17 amino acids.

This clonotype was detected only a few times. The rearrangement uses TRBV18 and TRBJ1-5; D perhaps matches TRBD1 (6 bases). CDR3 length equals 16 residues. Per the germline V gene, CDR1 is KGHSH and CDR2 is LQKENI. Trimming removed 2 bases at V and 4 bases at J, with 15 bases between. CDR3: CASSPTGTTFNQPQHF. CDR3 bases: TGTGCCAGCTCACCAACCGGGACAACCTTTAATCAGCCCCAGCATTTT.

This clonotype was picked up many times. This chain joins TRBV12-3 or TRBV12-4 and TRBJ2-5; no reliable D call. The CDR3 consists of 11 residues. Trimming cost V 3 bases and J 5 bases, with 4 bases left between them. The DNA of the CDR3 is TGTGCCAGCAGTTTCATGGAGACCCAGTACTTC. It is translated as CASSFMETQYF.

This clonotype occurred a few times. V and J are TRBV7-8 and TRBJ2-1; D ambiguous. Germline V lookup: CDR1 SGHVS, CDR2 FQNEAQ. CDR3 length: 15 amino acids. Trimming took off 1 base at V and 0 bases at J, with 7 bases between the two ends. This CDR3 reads CASSLEAVSYNEQFF. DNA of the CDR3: TGTGCCAGCAGCTTAGAGGCGGTCTCCTACAATGAGCAGTTCTTC.

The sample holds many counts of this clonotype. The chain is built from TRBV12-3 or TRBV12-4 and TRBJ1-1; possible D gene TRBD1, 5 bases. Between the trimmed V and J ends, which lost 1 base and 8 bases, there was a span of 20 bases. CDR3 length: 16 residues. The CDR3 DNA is TGTGCCAGCAGTTTAGGGTTCGATTTACGGGGGGGAGAAGCTTTCTTT. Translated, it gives CASSLGFDLRGGEAFF.

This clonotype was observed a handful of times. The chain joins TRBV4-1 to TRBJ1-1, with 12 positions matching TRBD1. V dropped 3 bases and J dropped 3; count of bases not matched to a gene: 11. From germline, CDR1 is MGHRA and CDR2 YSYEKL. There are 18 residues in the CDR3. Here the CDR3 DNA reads TGCGCCAGCAGCCAGATCGGGACAGGGGGCGGTTGGGACACTGAAGCTTTCTTT. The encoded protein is CASSQIGTGGGWDTEAFF.

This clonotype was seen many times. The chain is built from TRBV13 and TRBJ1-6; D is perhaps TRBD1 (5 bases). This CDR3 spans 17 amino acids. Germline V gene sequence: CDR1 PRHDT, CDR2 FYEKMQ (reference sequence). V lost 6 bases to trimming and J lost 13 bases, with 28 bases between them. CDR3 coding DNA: TGTGCCAGCAGTCAACGGGATAAAAGGGGACTTCTGGGGCCCCTCCACTTT. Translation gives CASSQRDKRGLLGPLHF.

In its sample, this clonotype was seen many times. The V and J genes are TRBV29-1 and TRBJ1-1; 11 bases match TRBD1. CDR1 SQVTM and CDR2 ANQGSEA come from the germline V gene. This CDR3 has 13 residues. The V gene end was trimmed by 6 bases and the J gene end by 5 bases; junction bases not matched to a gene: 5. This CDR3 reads CSVRTGGRTEAFF. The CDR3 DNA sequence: TGCAGCGTGAGGACAGGGGGCAGAACTGAAGCTTTCTTT.